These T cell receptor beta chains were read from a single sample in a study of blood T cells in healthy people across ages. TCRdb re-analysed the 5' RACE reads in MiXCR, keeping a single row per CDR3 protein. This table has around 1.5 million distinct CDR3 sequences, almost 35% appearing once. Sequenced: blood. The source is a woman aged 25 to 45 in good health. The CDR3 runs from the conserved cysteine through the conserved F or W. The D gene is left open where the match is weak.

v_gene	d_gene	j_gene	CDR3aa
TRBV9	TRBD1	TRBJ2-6	CASSWDSNSGANVLTF
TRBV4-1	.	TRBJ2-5	CASSQTSSVGQETQYF
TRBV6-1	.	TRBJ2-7	CASREGPPGLYEQYF
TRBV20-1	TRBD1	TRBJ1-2	CSARQGERHYGYTF
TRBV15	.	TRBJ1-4	CATSRERTFSEKLFF
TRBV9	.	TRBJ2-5	CASSVGGGGPQETQYF
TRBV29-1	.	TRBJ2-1	CSVGGGSLYNEQFF
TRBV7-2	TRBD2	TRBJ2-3	CASSLPASGGDPVDTQYF
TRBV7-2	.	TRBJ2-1	CASSTTGYSYNEQFF
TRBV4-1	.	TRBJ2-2	CASSQDRGAMGGELFF
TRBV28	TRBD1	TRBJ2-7	CASSAGTGGEYEQYF